These 17 T cell receptor beta chains were all obtained from the same sample, sequenced in a study of cytomegalovirus exposure and HLA in healthy donors. A multiplex PCR was run with 60 Vbeta primers and 13 Jbeta primers. Repertoires were generated with immunoSEQ multiplex PCR, while TCRdb's copy carries only in-frame clones and drops some. Counted here are approximately 160,000 clones, just under 80% occurring once; the ten biggest clones make up roughly 9.3%. Input material: PBMCs. The source of these receptors is a man between 18 and 29 years old in good health and CMV-seropositive.

This clone was counted once. This sequence joins TRBV6-5 and TRBJ2-7; D may be TRBD1 (5 bases). Trimming stripped 4 bases from V and 9 bases from J, with 10 bases between. This CDR3 region has 11 residues. The germline V gene has CDR1 MNHEY and CDR2 SVGAGI. The CDR3 coding sequence is TGTGCCAGCAGTTCAGGGAAGAGGCAGTACTTC. As protein: CASSSGKRQYF.

CDR3 protein: CASNQGGQSYEQYF. CDR3 in DNA: TGTGCCAGCAACCAAGGGGGACAGAGCTACGAGCAGTACTTC. The rearrangement links TRBV9 to TRBJ2-7, with TRBD1 matching 7 bases. The trim removed 6 bases at V and 3 bases at J, leaving 9 bases unmatched. CDR1 and CDR2 from the germline V gene are SGDLS and YYNGEE. CDR3 length: 14 residues.

The gene calls are TRBV28 and TRBJ1-4; D not certain. V was pared by 10 bases and J by 13 bases, with 22 bases between. Germline lookup yields CDR1 MDHEN and CDR2 SYDVKM. The CDR3 runs to 13 residues. DNA for the CDR3: TGTGCCACCAGACGATCCTCGGGAAAAAGACTGTTTTTT. Its protein is CATRRSSGKRLFF.

This clone was recorded once. This chain uses TRBV10-2 with TRBJ2-4, with TRBD2 as a possible D gene (5 bases). The germline gives CDR1 WSHSY, CDR2 SAAADI. The CDR3 is 15 amino acids. V gave up 0 bases and J gave up 2 bases, with 8 bases separating them. The CDR3 spells CASSESGSPKNIQYF. CDR3 coding DNA: TGCGCCAGCAGTGAGTCGGGGAGTCCCAAAAACATTCAGTACTTC.

Concerning this clone itself: Given the absence of the conserved phenylalanine or tryptophan at the CDR3 end, a read error is likely. The V and J genes are TRBV2 and TRBJ1-6; a weak D match, TRBD1 (5 bases). V was cut by 4 bases and J by 7 bases, with 11 bases left in between. The CDR3 spans 14 residues. Looked up from germline, CDR1 is SNHLY and CDR2 is FYNNEI. DNA for the CDR3: TGTGCCAGCAGTGCAGGGACTTACAATTCACCCCTCCACCTT. The encoded protein is CASSAGTYNSPLHL.

V is TRBV27 and J is TRBJ2-7; TRBD2 is a possible D gene (6 bases). The V end lost 5 bases, the J end lost 4 bases, and 12 bases lay between the germline ends. CDR1 and CDR2 (germline): MNHEY, SMNVEV (reference sequence). CDR3 length: 13 residues. CDR3 bases: TGTGCCAGCAGTACGGGGGAGGTGTACGAGCAGTACTTC. It translates to CASSTGEVYEQYF.

This chain joins TRBV15 and TRBJ1-2, with a tentative D call TRBD1 (5 bases). With 0 bases removed from V and 2 bases from J, the gap between germline ends came to 10 bases. CDR1 and CDR2 (germline): LNHNV, YYDKDF (reference sequence). This CDR3 region has 15 residues. The CDR3 DNA reads TGTGCCACCAGCAGAGATTCGACAGCCAACTATGGCTACACCTTC. This codes for CATSRDSTANYGYTF.

CDR3 loop: CASQETTGTHYGYTF. Here the CDR3 DNA reads TGTGCCAGCCAGGAGACAACCGGGACACACTATGGCTACACCTTC. The rearrangement uses TRBV6-1 and TRBJ1-2, with D possibly TRBD1 on 6 matching bases. The CDR3 length is 15 residues. Trimming removed 8 bases at V and 3 bases at J, with 19 bases between. CDR1 is MNHNS and CDR2 is SASEGT in the germline V gene.

The chain couples TRBV5-5 to TRBJ2-7, with D maybe TRBD2 (5 bases). Germline V CDR1 and CDR2: SGHKS, YYEKEE (reference sequence). The V end was cut by 0 bases, the J end by 6 bases, with 13 bases between. This CDR3 is 14 amino acids long. Written as DNA, the CDR3 is TGTGCCAGCAGCTTGGATGGAGGTCTAGGCGAGCAGTACTTC. Its translation is CASSLDGGLGEQYF.

The chain is built from TRBV27 and TRBJ1-2; no definite D call. CDR1 MNHEY and CDR2 SMNVEV come from the germline V gene (reference sequence). Trimming cost V 3 bases and J 1 base, with 9 bases left between them. CDR3 size: 14 residues. CDR3 residues: CASSLARFNYGYTF. The CDR3 DNA follows: TGTGCCAGCAGTTTGGCCAGGTTTAACTATGGCTACACCTTC.

This chain links TRBV9 with TRBJ2-7; 7 bases fit TRBD1. V lost 3 bases, J lost 2 bases, and 5 bases stayed unmatched. CDR1 and CDR2 from the germline V gene are SGDLS and YYNGEE. CDR3 size: 14 residues. The DNA for the CDR3 is TGTGCCAGCAGCGATCTGGACAGGCCCTACGAGCAGTACTTC. It encodes CASSDLDRPYEQYF.

This sequence joins TRBV23-1 and TRBJ2-3; 7 positions match TRBD1. TRBV23-1 is an open reading frame whose function is uncertain. CDR3 size: 18 residues. V trimming: 4 bases; J trimming: 0 bases; junction bases outside the gene matches: 13. The CDR3 spells CASSRTGAVTSSTDTQYF. DNA of the CDR3: TGCGCCAGCAGTCGAACAGGGGCCGTCACATCTAGCACAGATACGCAGTATTTT.

CDR3 nucleotides: TGCGCCAGCAGCCAGTTCGGGGAGAACACCGGGGAGCTGTTTTTT. Its protein product is CASSQFGENTGELFF. The genes are TRBV4-1 and TRBJ2-2; D is perhaps TRBD2 (5 bases). Trimming took off 3 bases at V and 1 base at J, with 9 bases between the two ends. This CDR3 comprises 15 residues. The germline V gene has CDR1 MGHRA and CDR2 YSYEKL.

V gene TRBV27 combines with J gene TRBJ2-1, with TRBD2 matching 7 bases. Germline loops: CDR1 MNHEY, CDR2 SMNVEV (reference sequence). The CDR3 runs to 17 residues. V shed 1 base, J shed 7 bases, and the junction held 13 bases outside the gene matches. The CDR3 sequence: CASSLYGLESLSNEQFF. The CDR3 nucleotides are TGTGCCAGCAGTTTATACGGACTAGAGTCCCTTTCTAATGAGCAGTTCTTC.

The CDR3 coding sequence is TGTGCCACCAGCGTCGGGACAGAATACGAGCAGTACTTC. It translates to CATSVGTEYEQYF. This rearrangement joins TRBV15 to TRBJ2-7, with 7 bases aligning to TRBD1. V was pared by 5 bases and J by 4 bases, with 5 bases of the junction left unmatched. CDR1 LNHNV and CDR2 YYDKDF come from the germline V gene (reference sequence). The length of the CDR3 is 13 residues.

The chain uses TRBV28 and TRBJ2-7; D is possibly TRBD1 (5 bases). CDR3 length equals 15 residues. Trimming took 5 bases from V and 0 from J, leaving 14 bases between them. The germline V gene encodes CDR1 MDHEN and CDR2 SYDVKM. CDR3 amino acids: CASSPTGLNSYEQYF. CDR3 in DNA: TGTGCCAGCAGTCCCACAGGCTTAAACTCCTACGAGCAGTACTTC.

This chain connects TRBV6-7 to TRBJ2-1, with D possibly matching TRBD2 (6 bases). TRBV6-7 has ORF status, its function being uncertain. The CDR3 contains 16 residues. V lost 0 bases, J lost 6 bases, and 15 bases lay in between. The CDR3 sequence: CASSYSSSGGTNEQFF. The CDR3 DNA reads TGTGCCAGCAGTTACTCGAGTAGTGGGGGGACCAATGAGCAGTTCTTC.